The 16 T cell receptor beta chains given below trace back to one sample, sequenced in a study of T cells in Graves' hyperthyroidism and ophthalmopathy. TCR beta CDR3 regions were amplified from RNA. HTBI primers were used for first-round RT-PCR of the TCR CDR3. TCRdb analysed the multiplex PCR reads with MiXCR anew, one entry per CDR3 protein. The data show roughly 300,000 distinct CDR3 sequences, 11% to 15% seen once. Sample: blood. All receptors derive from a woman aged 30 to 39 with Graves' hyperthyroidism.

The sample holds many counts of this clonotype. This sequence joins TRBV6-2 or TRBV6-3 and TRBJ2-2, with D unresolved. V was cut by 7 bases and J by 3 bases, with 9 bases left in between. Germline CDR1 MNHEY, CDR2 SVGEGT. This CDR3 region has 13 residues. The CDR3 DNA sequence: TGTGCCAGCAATCGATTATACACCGGGGAGCTGTTTTTT. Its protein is CASNRLYTGELFF.

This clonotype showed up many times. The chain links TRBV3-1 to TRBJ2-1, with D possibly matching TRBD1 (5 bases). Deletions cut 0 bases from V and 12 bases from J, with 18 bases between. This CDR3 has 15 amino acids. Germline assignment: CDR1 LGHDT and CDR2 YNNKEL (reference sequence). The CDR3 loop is CASSQDQGSREVQFF. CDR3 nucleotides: TGTGCCAGCAGCCAAGATCAGGGCTCCCGTGAGGTGCAGTTCTTC.

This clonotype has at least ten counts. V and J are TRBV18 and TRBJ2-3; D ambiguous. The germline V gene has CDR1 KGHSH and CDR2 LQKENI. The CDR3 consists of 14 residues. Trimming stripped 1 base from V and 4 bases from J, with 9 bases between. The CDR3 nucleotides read TGTGCCAGCTCACCACGAGTCGAATCAGATACGCAGTATTTT. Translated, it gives CASSPRVESDTQYF.

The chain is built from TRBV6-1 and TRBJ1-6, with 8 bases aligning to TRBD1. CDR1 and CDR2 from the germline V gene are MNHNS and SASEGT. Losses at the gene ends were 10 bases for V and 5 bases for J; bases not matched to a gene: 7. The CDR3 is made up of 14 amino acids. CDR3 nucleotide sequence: TGTGCCACTTCGCAGGGGGCCAATAATTCACCCCTCCACTTT. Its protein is CATSQGANNSPLHF.

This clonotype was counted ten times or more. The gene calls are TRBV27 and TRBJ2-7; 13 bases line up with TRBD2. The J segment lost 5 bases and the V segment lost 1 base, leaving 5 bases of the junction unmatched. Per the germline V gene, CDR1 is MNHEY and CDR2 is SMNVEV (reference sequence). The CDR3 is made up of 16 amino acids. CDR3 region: CASSLYPGLAGDEQYF. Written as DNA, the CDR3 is TGTGCCAGCAGTTTATACCCAGGACTAGCGGGAGACGAGCAGTACTTC.

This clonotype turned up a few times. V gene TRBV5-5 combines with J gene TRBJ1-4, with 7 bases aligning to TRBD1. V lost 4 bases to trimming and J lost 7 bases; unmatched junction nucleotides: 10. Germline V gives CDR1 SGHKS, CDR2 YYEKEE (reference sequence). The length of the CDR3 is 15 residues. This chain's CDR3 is CASSPLGGEGEKLFF. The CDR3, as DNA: TGTGCCAGCAGCCCCTTAGGGGGCGAGGGTGAAAAACTGTTTTTT.

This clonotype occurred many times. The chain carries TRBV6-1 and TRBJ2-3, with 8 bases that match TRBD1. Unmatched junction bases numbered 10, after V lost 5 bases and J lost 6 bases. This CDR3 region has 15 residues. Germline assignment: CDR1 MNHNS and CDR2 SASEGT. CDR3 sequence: CASSFRQGPSDTQYF. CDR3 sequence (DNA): TGTGCCAGCAGTTTTCGACAGGGGCCGTCGGATACGCAGTATTTT.

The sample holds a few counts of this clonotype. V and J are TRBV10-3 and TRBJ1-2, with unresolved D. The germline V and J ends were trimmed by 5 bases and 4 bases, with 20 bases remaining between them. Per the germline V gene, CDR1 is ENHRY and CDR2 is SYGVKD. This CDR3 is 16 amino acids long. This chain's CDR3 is CAISNKGGQALYGYTF. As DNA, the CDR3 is TGTGCCATCAGTAATAAAGGTGGGCAGGCCCTCTATGGCTACACCTTC.

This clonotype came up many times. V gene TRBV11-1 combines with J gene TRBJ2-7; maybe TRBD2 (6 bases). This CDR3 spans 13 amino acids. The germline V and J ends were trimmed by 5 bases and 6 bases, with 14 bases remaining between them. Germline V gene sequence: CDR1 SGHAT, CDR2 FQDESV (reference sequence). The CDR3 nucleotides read TGTGCCAGCAGCGCATATAAGGGAGGCGAGCAGTACTTC. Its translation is CASSAYKGGEQYF.

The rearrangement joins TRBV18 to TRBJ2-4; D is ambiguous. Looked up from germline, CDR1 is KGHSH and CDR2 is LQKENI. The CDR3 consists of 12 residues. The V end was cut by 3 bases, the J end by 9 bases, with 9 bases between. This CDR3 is CASSPVPGIQYF. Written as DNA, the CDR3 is TGTGCCAGCTCACCGGTTCCGGGCATTCAGTACTTC.

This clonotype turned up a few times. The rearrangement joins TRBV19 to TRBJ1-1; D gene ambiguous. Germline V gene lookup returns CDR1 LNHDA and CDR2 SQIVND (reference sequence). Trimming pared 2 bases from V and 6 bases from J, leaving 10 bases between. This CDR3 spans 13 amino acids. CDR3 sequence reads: CASSIIRQAEAFF. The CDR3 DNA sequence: TGTGCCAGTAGTATAATCAGGCAAGCTGAAGCTTTCTTT.

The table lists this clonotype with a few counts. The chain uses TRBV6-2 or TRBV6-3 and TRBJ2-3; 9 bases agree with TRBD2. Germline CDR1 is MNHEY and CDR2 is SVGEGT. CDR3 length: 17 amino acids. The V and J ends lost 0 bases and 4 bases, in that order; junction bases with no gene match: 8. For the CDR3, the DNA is TGTGCCAGCAGTTACTCGATTAGCGGGAGTACCCCAGATACGCAGTATTTT. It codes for CASSYSISGSTPDTQYF.

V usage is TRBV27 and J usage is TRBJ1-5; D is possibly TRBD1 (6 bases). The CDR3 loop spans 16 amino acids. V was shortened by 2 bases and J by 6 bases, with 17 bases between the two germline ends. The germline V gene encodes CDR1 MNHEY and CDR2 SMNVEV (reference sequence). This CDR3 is CASSLRGDAASQPQHF. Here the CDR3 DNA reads TGTGCCAGCAGTTTAAGGGGGGATGCGGCTAGTCAGCCCCAGCATTTT.

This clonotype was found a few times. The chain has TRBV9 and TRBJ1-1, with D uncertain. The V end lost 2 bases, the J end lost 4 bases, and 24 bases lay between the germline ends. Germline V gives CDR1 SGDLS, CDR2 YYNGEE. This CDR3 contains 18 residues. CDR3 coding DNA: TGTGCCAGCAGCGTGCTAACCGGGTCTAACCTTGCGGGCACTGAAGCTTTCTTT. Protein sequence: CASSVLTGSNLAGTEAFF.

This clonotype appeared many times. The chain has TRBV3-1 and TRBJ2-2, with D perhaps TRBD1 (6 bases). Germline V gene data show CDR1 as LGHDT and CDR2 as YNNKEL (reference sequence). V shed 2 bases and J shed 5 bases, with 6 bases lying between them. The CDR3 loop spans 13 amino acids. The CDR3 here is CASSQQGTGELFF. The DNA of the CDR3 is TGTGCCAGCAGCCAACAGGGGACCGGGGAGCTGTTTTTT. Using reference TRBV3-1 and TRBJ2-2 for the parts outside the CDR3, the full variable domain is DTAVSQTPKYLVTQMGNDKSIKCEQNLGHDTMYWYKQDSKKFLKIMFSYNNKELIINETVPNRFSPKSPDKAHLNLHINSLELGDSAVYFCASSQQGTGELFFGEGSRLTVL.

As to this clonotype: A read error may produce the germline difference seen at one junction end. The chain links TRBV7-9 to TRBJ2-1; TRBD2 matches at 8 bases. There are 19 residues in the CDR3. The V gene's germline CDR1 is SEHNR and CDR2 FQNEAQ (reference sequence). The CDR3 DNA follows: TGCGCCAGCAGCTTGGTAGCGAGGGCTCCAGCGGGAGTTTATAATGAGCAGTTCTTC. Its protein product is CASSLVARAPAGVYNEQFF.